The source of this TCR beta chain is a study of cytomegalovirus exposure and HLA in healthy donors. General study points: As a later analysis revealed, most CMV-associated TCR beta chains appeared HLA-restricted. Rates of TCR association differed by HLA locus in a later analysis, with DRB1 highest and HLA-C lowest.

The CDR3 length is 16 residues. Germline-derived CDR1 and CDR2 are MNHEY and SMNVEV (reference sequence). Trimming shortened V by 5 bases and J by 4 bases, and 18 bases separated the two germline ends. With respect to this clone: What it binds is not known.

13 Jbeta primers and 60 Vbeta primers were used for the PCR. The assay was immunoSEQ multiplex PCR, and TCRdb's table has in-frame clones only and misses some. The data contain approximately 89,000 clones, approximately 77% of them singletons. V and J are TRBV27 and TRBJ2-1; maybe TRBD1 (5 bases). The receptor comes from a man aged 30-40 years in good health and CMV-seronegative. The sequenced sample consisted of PBMCs. The CDR3 reads CASSPRTLPGYNEQFF. In DNA form, the CDR3 reads TGTGCCAGCAGTCCCAGGACACTCCCAGGGTACAATGAGCAGTTCTTC.